The 19 T cell receptor beta chains below all came from one sample that was sequenced in a study of cytomegalovirus exposure and HLA in healthy donors. With 60 Vbeta and 13 Jbeta primers, the PCR was carried out. Measured with immunoSEQ multiplex PCR; TCRdb has only the in-frame clones, and not every one. This repertoire shows about 190,000 clones, about 69% found once; its top ten account for approximately 4.8%. Specimen: PBMCs. These receptors were obtained from a man under 40 in good health and CMV-seropositive.

This chain links TRBV6-5 with TRBJ1-5, with D tentatively TRBD1 (6 bases). The CDR3 has 15 residues. Per the germline V gene, CDR1 is MNHEY and CDR2 is SVGAGI. Trimming stripped 7 bases from V and 2 bases from J, with 15 bases between. This CDR3 reads CASNRGGAGNQPQHF. The CDR3 nucleotides are TGTGCCAGCAACAGAGGGGGGGCAGGCAATCAGCCCCAGCATTTT.

Only a few counts were recorded for this clone. The rearrangement uses TRBV6-5 and TRBJ1-1; TRBD1 matches 7 bases. Germline-derived CDR1 and CDR2 are MNHEY and SVGAGI. V was clipped by 2 bases and J by 5 bases; unmatched bases: 8. The CDR3 is 15 amino acids. CDR3 sequence (DNA): TGTGCCAGCAGTTACCAAGACAGGGTGGTAACTGAAGCTTTCTTT. As protein: CASSYQDRVVTEAFF.

V usage is TRBV7-9 and J usage is TRBJ1-1; D remains unclear. Trimming took off 5 bases at V and 0 bases at J, with 13 bases between the two ends. Germline loops: CDR1 SEHNR, CDR2 FQNEAQ (reference sequence). The CDR3 is 15 residues long. CDR3 coding DNA: TGTGCCAGCAGCCCCCGAGGTGGGTTGAACACTGAAGCTTTCTTT. Protein product: CASSPRGGLNTEAFF.

The genes are TRBV11-3 and TRBJ2-3, with 11 bases lining up with TRBD1. Germline CDR1 reads SGHNT; CDR2 reads YENEEA. The CDR3 has 15 amino acids. V lost 4 bases to trimming and J lost 6 bases; unmatched junction nucleotides: 6. This CDR3 reads CASSSSGQGGDTQYF. In DNA form, the CDR3 reads TGTGCCAGCAGCTCCTCGGGACAGGGGGGGGATACGCAGTATTTT.

The J gene is TRBJ1-5, the V gene TRBV18; the D is unclear. The germline V gene has CDR1 KGHSH and CDR2 LQKENI. The CDR3 loop spans 13 amino acids. V lost 8 bases, J lost 1 base, and 9 bases lay in between. CDR3 DNA: TGTGCCAGCACAGAAGACAGCAATCAGCCCCAGCATTTT. Its translation is CASTEDSNQPQHF.

A remark on this clone: The junction does not match germline at one end; this may be a read error. The gene calls are TRBV7-7 and TRBJ2-3, with a tentative D call TRBD1 (5 bases). This CDR3 has 14 amino acids. Per the germline V gene, CDR1 is SSHAT and CDR2 is FNYEAQ (reference sequence). CDR3 sequence reads: CASSLSDQGHTQYF. CDR3 in DNA: TGTGCTAGCAGCTTAAGTGATCAGGGTCATACGCAGTATTTT.

The chain employs TRBV23-1 and TRBJ1-1; 8 nucleotides match TRBD1. TRBV23-1 is assigned to the ORF class and has an uncertain function. The V segment lost 8 bases and the J segment 0 bases; nucleotides outside the gene matches: 8. The CDR3 extends over 15 amino acids. CDR3 DNA: TGCGCCAGCGGACAGGGAGACAATCTGAACACTGAAGCTTTCTTT. It specifies CASGQGDNLNTEAFF.

This clone has only a few counts. This chain connects TRBV7-2 to TRBJ2-7; 11 bases map to TRBD2. The CDR3 loop spans 15 amino acids. With V trimmed by 5 bases and J by 3 bases, 6 bases remained unmatched. Germline CDR1 reads SGHTA; CDR2 reads FQGNSA. The CDR3: CASSPSGTSGYEQYF. The CDR3 nucleotides are TGTGCCAGCAGCCCCTCCGGGACTAGCGGCTACGAGCAGTACTTC.

The J gene is TRBJ2-2, the V gene TRBV11-3; weak D call: TRBD2 (5 bases). CDR1 is SGHNT and CDR2 is YENEEA in the germline V gene. Between the trimmed V and J ends, which lost 5 bases and 8 bases, there was a span of 15 bases. The CDR3 contains 14 residues. The CDR3 nucleotides are TGTGCCAGCAGCCCGCGGAGAGCGGCGGGGGAGCTGTTTTTT. Amino acid sequence: CASSPRRAAGELFF.

This clone showed up just a few times. The chain carries TRBV5-8 and TRBJ2-7, with TRBD1 as a possible D gene (5 bases). CDR1 SGHTS and CDR2 YDEGEE come from the germline V gene. The CDR3 is 16 residues long. Trimming removed 0 bases from V and 6 bases from J, with 19 bases in between. As DNA, the CDR3 is TGTGCCAGCAGCTTGGTGGGGCTCGCTCGGGTAGGCGAGCAGTACTTC. Protein sequence: CASSLVGLARVGEQYF. Based on the CDR3 plus reference TRBV5-8 and TRBJ2-7, the full variable domain is EAGVTQSPTHLIKTRGQQATLRCSPISGHTSVYWYQQALGLGLQFLLWYDEGEERNRGNFPPRFSGRQFPNYSSELNVNALELEDSALYLCASSLVGLARVGEQYFGPGTRLTVT.

V usage is TRBV18 and J usage is TRBJ2-3; D is ambiguous. The germline V and J ends were trimmed by 3 bases and 0 bases, with 13 bases remaining between them. CDR1 is KGHSH and CDR2 is LQKENI in the germline V gene. This CDR3 has 16 amino acids. The CDR3, as DNA: TGTGCCAGCTCACCCCGCGGATCTTTGAGCACAGATACGCAGTATTTT. Translated, it gives CASSPRGSLSTDTQYF.

CDR3 sequence reads: CASSSIWGLAGVGELFF. CDR3 DNA sequence: TGTGCCAGCAGTTCCATCTGGGGACTAGCGGGAGTGGGGGAGCTGTTTTTT. The rearrangement uses TRBV28 and TRBJ2-2; 14 nucleotides match TRBD2. Germline CDR1 MDHEN, CDR2 SYDVKM. V was pared by 4 bases and J by 8 bases, with 9 bases of the junction left unmatched. This CDR3 contains 17 residues.

This clone was observed once. The rearrangement links TRBV7-8 to TRBJ1-2; tentatively, D is TRBD1 (5 bases). The CDR3 is made up of 15 amino acids. Trimming pared 5 bases from V and 6 bases from J, leaving 19 bases between. The germline V gene has CDR1 SGHVS and CDR2 FQNEAQ. CDR3 amino acids: CASSPGGGSVDGYTF. CDR3 coding DNA: TGTGCCAGCAGCCCAGGCGGGGGATCAGTAGATGGCTACACCTTC.

This CDR3 is CASRSQGDGELFF. In DNA, the CDR3 is TGTGCCAGCAGGTCCCAGGGGGACGGGGAGCTGTTTTTT. The V and J genes are TRBV6-5 and TRBJ2-2; 7 positions match TRBD1. This CDR3 contains 13 residues. CDR1 and CDR2 from the germline V gene are MNHEY and SVGAGI. The V segment lost 6 bases and the J segment 7 bases; nucleotides outside the gene matches: 5.

This clone was seen only a few times. The rearrangement uses TRBV28 and TRBJ1-5; 7 bases agree with TRBD1. The J segment lost 3 bases and the V segment lost 8 bases, leaving 13 bases of the junction unmatched. The CDR3 length is 16 residues. Germline lookup yields CDR1 MDHEN and CDR2 SYDVKM. CDR3 sequence: CASVDSDRSFNQPQHF. The CDR3 DNA reads TGTGCCAGCGTCGACTCGGACAGGTCCTTCAATCAGCCCCAGCATTTT. Together with reference TRBV28 and TRBJ1-5, the CDR3 gives the full variable domain: DVKVTQSSRYLVKRTGEKVFLECVQDMDHENMFWYRQDPGLGLRLIYFSYDVKMKEKGDIPEGYSVSREKKERFSLILESASTNQTSMYLCASVDSDRSFNQPQHFGDGTRLSIL.

V gene TRBV5-1 combines with J gene TRBJ2-5; 7 nucleotides line up with TRBD1. This CDR3 region has 16 residues. V trimming: 4 bases; J trimming: 1 base; junction bases outside the gene matches: 10. Germline V CDR1 and CDR2: SGHRS, YFSETQ. Here the CDR3 reads CASSTGTALSQETQYF. The CDR3 coding sequence is TGCGCCAGCAGCACTGGGACAGCGCTAAGCCAAGAGACCCAGTACTTC.

The V and J genes are TRBV2 and TRBJ1-5; D possibly corresponds to TRBD1 (6 bases). From germline, CDR1 is SNHLY and CDR2 FYNNEI. The CDR3 spans 14 residues. V lost 6 bases, J lost 1 base, and 10 bases lay in between. Here the CDR3 reads CASSKDRSNQPQHF. CDR3 DNA sequence: TGTGCCAGCAGCAAGGACAGAAGCAATCAGCCCCAGCATTTT.

J is TRBJ2-7 and V is TRBV7-2; 16 bases are a match to TRBD2. Per the germline V gene, CDR1 is SGHTA and CDR2 is FQGNSA. Trimming took 5 bases from V and 5 from J; bases not matched to a gene: 6. This CDR3 comprises 16 residues. The CDR3 loop is CASSPGTSGRADEQYF. CDR3 sequence (DNA): TGTGCCAGCAGCCCCGGGACTAGCGGGAGGGCCGACGAGCAGTACTTC.

The CDR3 loop reads CASSEVPDTGELFF. Written as DNA, the CDR3 is TGTGCCAGCAGTGAAGTTCCGGACACCGGGGAGCTGTTTTTT. The rearrangement links TRBV6-5 to TRBJ2-2; D unresolved. V gave up 5 bases and J gave up 3 bases, with 10 bases separating them. Germline CDR1 and CDR2: MNHEY and SVGAGI. This CDR3 is 14 amino acids long.